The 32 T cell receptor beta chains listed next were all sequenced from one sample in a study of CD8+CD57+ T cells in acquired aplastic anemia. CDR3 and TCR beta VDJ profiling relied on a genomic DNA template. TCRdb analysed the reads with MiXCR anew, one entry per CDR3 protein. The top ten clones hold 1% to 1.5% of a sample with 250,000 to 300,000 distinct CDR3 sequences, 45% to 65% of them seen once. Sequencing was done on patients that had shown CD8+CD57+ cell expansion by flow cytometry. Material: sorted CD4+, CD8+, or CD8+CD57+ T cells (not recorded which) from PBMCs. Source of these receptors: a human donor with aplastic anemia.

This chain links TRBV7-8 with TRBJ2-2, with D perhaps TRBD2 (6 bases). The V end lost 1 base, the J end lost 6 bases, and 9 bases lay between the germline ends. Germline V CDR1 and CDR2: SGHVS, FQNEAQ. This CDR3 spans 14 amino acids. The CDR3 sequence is CASSLGGDAGELFF. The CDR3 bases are TGTGCCAGCAGCTTAGGCGGGGACGCCGGGGAGCTGTTTTTT.

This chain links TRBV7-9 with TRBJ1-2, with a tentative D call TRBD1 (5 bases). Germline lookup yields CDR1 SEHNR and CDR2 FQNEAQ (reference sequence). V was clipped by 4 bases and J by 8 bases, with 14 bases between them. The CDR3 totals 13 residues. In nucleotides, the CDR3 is TGTGCCAGCAGCTGGGCCGGGACTAGCGGCTACACCTTC. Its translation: CASSWAGTSGYTF.

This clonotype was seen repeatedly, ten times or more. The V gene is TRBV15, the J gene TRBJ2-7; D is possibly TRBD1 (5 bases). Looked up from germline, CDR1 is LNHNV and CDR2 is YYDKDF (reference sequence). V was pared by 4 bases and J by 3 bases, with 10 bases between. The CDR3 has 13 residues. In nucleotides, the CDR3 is TGTGCCACCAGCACGGACAAGATCTACGAGCAGTACTTC. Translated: CATSTDKIYEQYF. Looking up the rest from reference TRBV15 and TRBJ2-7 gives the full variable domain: DAMVIQNPRYQVTQFGKPVTLSCSQTLNHNVMYWYQQKSSQAPKLLFHYYDKDFNNEADTPDNFQSRRPNTSFCFLDIRSPGLGDTAMYLCATSTDKIYEQYFGPGTRLTVT.

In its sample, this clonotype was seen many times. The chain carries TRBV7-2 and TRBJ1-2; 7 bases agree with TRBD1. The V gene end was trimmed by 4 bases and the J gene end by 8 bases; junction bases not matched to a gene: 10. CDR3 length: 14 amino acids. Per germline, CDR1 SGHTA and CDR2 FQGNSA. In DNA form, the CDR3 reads TGTGCCAGCAGCTACGCTTGGGACAGCGGGGGCTACACCTTC. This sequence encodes CASSYAWDSGGYTF. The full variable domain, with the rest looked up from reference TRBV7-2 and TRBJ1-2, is GAGVSQSPSNKVTEKGKDVELRCDPISGHTALYWYRQSLGQGLEFLIYFQGNSAPDKSGLPSDRFSAERTGGSVSTLTIQRTQQEDSAVYLCASSYAWDSGGYTFGSGTRLTVV.

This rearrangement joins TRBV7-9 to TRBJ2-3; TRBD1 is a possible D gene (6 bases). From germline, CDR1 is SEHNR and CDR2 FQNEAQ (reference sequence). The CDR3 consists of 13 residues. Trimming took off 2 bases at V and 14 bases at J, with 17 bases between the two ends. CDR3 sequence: CASSLTGSETRYF. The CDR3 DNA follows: TGTGCCAGCAGCTTAACAGGGTCGGAGACACGGTATTTT.

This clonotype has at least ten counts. Here the CDR3 DNA reads TGTGCCAGCAGGGGAACAGACCTCGAGACCCAGTACTTC. Encoded protein: CASRGTDLETQYF. The chain is built from TRBV6-1 and TRBJ2-5; no definite D call. Germline CDR1 is MNHNS and CDR2 is SASEGT. The CDR3 consists of 13 residues. Trimming took 6 bases from V and 5 from J, leaving 13 bases between them.

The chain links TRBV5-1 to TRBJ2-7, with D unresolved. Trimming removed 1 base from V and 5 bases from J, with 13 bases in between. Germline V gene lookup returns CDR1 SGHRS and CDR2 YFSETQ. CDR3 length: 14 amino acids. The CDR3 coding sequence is TGCGCCAGCAGCTTGAGGTCAGGTGGCGACGAGCAGTACTTC. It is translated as CASSLRSGGDEQYF.

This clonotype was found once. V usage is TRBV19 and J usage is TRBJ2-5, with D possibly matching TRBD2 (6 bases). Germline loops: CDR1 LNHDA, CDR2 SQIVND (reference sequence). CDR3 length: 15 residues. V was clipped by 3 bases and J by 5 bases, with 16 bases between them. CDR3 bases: TGTGCCAGTAGTATTCCGGGGGAGATGGGGGAGACCCAGTACTTC. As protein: CASSIPGEMGETQYF.

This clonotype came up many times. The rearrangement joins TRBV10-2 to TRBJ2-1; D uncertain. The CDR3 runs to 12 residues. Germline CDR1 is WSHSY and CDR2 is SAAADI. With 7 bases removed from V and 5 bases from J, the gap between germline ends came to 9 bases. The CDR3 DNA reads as TGCGCCAGCAAGGACCTAAACAATGAGCAGTTCTTC. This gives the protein CASKDLNNEQFF.

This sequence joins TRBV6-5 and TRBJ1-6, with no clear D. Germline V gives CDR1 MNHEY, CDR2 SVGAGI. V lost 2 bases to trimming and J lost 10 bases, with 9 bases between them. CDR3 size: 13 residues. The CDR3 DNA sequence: TGTGCCAGCAGTTACCCAGGACGGTCACCCCTCCACTTT. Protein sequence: CASSYPGRSPLHF.

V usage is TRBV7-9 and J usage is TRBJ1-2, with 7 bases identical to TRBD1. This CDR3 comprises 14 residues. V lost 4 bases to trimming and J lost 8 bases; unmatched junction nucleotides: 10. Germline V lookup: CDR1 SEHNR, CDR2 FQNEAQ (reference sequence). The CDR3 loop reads CASSSDDRVGGYTF. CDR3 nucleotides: TGTGCCAGCAGCTCAGACGACAGGGTGGGGGGCTACACCTTC.

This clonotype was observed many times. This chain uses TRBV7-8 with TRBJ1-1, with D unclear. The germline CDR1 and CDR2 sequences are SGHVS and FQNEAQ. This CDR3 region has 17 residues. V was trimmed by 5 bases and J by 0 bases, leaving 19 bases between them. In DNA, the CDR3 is TGTGCCAGCAGCGGACGGCCTGCTAGAAGGATGAACACTGAAGCTTTCTTT. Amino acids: CASSGRPARRMNTEAFF.

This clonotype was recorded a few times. In DNA form, the CDR3 reads TGTGCCAGCAGTGAAGACGGGTTCCAGGTGCAGTATTTT. Translation gives CASSEDGFQVQYF. This sequence joins TRBV2 and TRBJ2-3; the D is unclear. The germline CDR1 and CDR2 sequences are SNHLY and FYNNEI. V dropped 1 base and J dropped 11 bases, with 13 bases sitting between them. CDR3 size: 13 residues.

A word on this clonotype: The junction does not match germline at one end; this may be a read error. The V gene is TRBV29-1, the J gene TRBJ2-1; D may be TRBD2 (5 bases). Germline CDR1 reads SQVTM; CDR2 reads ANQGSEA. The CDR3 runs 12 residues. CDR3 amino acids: CSVEARGLEQFF. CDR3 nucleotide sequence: TGCAGCGTCGAAGCTCGGGGTCTCGAGCAGTTCTTC.

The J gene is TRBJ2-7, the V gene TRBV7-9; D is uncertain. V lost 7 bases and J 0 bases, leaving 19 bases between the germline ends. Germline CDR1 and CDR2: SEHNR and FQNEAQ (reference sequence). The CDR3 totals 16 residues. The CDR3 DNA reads TGTGCCAGCACCCATGCGACGAGGCCGAACTCCTACGAGCAGTACTTC. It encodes CASTHATRPNSYEQYF.

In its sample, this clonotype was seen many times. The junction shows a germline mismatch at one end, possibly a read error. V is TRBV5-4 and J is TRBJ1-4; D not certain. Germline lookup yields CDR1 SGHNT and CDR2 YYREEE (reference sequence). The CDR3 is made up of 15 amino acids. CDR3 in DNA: TGTGCCGGCAGCTTAGAGCAGAACCGAAATGAAAAACTGTTTTTT. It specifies CAGSLEQNRNEKLFF.

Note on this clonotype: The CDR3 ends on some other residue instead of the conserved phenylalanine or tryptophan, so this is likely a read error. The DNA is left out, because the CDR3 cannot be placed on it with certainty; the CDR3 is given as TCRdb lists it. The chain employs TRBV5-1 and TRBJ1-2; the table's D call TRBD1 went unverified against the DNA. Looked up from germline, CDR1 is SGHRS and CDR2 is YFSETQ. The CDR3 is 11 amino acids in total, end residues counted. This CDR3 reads CASSIPLTGIE.

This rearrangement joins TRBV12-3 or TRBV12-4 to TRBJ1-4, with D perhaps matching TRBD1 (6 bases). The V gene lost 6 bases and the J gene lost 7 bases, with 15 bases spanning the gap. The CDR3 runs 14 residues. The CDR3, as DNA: TGTGCCAGCAGAGTAACAGGGTTTGGTGAAAAACTGTTTTTT. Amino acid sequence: CASRVTGFGEKLFF.

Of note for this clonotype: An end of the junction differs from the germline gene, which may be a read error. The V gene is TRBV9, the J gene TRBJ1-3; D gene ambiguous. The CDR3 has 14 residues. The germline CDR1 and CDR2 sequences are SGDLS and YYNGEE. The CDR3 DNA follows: TGTGCCAGCAGCGTAGGCATCTCTGGAAACACCGTATATTTT. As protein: CASSVGISGNTVYF.

CDR3 residues: CSASDRGNSGGRSTDTQYF. The DNA for the CDR3 is TGCAGTGCTAGTGACAGGGGAAATAGCGGGGGACGAAGCACAGATACGCAGTATTTT. This sequence joins TRBV20-1 and TRBJ2-3; D is perhaps TRBD2 (9 bases). Germline CDR1 reads DFQATT; CDR2 reads SNEGSKA (reference sequence). This CDR3 is built from 19 residues. Trimming pared 3 bases from V and 0 bases from J, leaving 25 bases between.

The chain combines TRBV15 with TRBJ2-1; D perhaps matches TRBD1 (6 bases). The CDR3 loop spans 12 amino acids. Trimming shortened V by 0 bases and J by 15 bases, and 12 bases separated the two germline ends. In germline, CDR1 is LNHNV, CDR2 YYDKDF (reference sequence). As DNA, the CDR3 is TGTGCCACCAGCAGAGATCTAGGGGGACGGTTCTTC. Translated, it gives CATSRDLGGRFF.

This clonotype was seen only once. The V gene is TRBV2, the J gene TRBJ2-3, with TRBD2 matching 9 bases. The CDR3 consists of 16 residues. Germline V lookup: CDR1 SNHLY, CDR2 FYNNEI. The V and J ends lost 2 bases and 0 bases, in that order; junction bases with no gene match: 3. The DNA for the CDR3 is TGTGCCAGCAGTGAACTTAGCGGGAGAAGCACAGATACGCAGTATTTT. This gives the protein CASSELSGRSTDTQYF.

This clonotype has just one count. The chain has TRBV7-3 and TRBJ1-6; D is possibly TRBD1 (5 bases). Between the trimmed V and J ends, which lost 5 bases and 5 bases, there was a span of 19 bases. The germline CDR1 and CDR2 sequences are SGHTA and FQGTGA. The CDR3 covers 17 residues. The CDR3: CASSQRGGASDNSPLHF. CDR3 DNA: TGTGCCAGCAGCCAGAGGGGTGGGGCCAGCGATAATTCACCCCTCCACTTT.

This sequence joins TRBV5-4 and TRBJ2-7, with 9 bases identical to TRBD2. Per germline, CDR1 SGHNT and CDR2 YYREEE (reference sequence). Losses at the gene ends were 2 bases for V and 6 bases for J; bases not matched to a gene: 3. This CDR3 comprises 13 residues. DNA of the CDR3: TGTGCCAGCAGCTTTGGACTAGCGAGCGAGCAGTACTTC. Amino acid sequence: CASSFGLASEQYF.

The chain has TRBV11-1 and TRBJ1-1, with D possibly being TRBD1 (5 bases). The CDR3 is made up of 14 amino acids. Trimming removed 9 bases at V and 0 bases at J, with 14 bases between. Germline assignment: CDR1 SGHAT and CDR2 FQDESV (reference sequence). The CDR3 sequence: CASHDSGLNTEAFF. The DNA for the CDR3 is TGTGCCAGTCACGACAGTGGCTTGAACACTGAAGCTTTCTTT.

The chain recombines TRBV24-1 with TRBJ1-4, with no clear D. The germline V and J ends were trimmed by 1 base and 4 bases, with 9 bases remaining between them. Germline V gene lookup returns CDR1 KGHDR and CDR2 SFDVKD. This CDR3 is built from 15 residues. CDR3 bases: TGTGCCACCAGTGATTTTGGGCAGATTAATGAAAAACTGTTTTTT. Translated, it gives CATSDFGQINEKLFF.

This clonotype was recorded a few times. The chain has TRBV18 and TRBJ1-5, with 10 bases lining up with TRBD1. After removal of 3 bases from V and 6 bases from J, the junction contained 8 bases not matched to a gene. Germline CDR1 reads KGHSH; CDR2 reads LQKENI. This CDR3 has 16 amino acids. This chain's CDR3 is CASSPGTGASGQPQHF. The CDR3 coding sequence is TGTGCCAGCTCACCCGGGACAGGGGCGTCGGGTCAGCCCCAGCATTTT.

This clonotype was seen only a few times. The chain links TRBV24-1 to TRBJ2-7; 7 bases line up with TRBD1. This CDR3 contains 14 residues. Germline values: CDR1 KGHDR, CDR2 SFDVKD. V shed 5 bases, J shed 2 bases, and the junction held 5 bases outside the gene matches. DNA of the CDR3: TGTGCCACCAGTGCCGGGACAGCGACCTACGAGCAGTACTTC. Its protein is CATSAGTATYEQYF.

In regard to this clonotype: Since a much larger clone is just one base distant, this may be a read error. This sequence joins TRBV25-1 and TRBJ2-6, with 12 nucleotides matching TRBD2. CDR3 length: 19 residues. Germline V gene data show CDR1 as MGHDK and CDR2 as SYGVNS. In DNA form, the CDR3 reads TGTGCCATCAGTGGGACTAGCGGGTTGGGAGGCTCTGGGGCCAACGTCCTGACTTTC. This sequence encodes CAISGTSGLGGSGANVLTF.

The CDR3 DNA is TGTGCCAGCAAGGGACAGGCCTACAATGAGCAGTTCTTC. It specifies CASKGQAYNEQFF. The chain couples TRBV6-5 to TRBJ2-1; 8 bases are a match to TRBD1. V was pared by 7 bases and J by 2 bases, with 1 base of the junction left unmatched. The CDR3 sequence is 13 residues long. Germline CDR1 MNHEY, CDR2 SVGAGI.

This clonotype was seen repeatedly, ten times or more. CDR3 region: CADLAGGVAKNIQYF. The DNA of the CDR3 is TGTGCCGACCTAGCGGGAGGCGTAGCCAAAAACATTCAGTACTTC. The V and J genes are TRBV5-5 and TRBJ2-4; 11 bases match TRBD2. The J segment lost 0 bases and the V segment lost 10 bases, leaving 6 bases of the junction unmatched. The germline CDR1 and CDR2 sequences are SGHKS and YYEKEE (reference sequence). The CDR3 loop spans 15 amino acids.

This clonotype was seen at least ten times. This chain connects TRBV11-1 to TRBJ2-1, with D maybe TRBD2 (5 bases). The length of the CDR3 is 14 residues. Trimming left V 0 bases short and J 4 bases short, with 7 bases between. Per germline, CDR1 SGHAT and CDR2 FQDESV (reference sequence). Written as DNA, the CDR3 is TGTGCCAGCAGCTTAGCTGGGAGTTACAATGAGCAGTTCTTC. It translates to CASSLAGSYNEQFF.